This TCR beta chain appears in the sequencing data of a study of human T cells and chemical hapten exposure. Overall study: Yields of TCR per sample differed, chiefly owing to small differences in pooled library volume.

Whole-study results and caveats: Following DPC sensitization, TCRs present above 1 in 1000 frequency showed no change.

Unique molecular identifiers were linked by the library to individual cDNA molecules. Methods used by the authors: A per-sample median of about 96,000 TCRs was observed, with counts ranging from roughly 20,000 to 750,000. TCRdb independently ran MiXCR on the 5' RACE reads; one entry per CDR3 protein. None of the V and J calls come from the authors' own analysis; TCRdb made them. Found here are roughly 110,000 distinct CDR3 sequences, more than 15% of them singletons; the top ten hold around 3%. V gave up 7 bases and J gave up 0 bases, with 10 bases separating them. Germline CDR1 and CDR2: ENHRY and SYGVKD. CDR3 length: 13 residues. Total RNA came from unfractionated whole blood. Only a few counts were recorded for this clonotype. Antigen unknown.

This chain connects TRBV10-3 to TRBJ2-7; D gene unclear. This TCR came from a human donor in good health. The CDR3, as DNA: TGTGCCATCACTGACTTCAGCTCCTACGAGCAGTACTTC. This translates into CAITDFSSYEQYF.